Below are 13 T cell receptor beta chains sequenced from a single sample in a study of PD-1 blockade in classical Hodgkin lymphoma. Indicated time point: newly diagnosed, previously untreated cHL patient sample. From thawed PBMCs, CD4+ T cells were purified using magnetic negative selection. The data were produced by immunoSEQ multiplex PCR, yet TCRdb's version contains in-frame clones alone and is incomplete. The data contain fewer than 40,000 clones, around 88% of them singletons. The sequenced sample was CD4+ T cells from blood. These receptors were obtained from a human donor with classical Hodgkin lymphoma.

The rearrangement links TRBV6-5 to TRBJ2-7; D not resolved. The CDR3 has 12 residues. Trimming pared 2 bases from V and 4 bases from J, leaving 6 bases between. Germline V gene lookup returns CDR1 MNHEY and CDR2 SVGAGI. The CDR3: CASSYSRYEQYF. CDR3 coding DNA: TGTGCCAGCAGTTACAGTCGGTACGAGCAGTACTTC.

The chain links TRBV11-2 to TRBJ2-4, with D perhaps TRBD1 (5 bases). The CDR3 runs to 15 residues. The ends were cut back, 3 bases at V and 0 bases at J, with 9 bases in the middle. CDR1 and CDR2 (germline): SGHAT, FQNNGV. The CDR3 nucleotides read TGTGCCAGCAGCTTGGGCAGGGCAGCCAAAAACATTCAGTACTTC. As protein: CASSLGRAAKNIQYF.

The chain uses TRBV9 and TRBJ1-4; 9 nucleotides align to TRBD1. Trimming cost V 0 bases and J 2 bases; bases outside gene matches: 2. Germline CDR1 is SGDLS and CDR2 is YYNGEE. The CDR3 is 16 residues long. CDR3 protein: CASSVVGTGTNEKLFF. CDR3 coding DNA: TGTGCCAGCAGCGTAGTAGGGACAGGGACTAATGAAAAACTGTTTTTT.

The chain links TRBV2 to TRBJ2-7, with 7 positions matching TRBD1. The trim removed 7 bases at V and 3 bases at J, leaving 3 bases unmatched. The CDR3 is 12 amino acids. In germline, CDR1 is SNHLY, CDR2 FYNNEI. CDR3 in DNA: TGTGCCAGCACCCGGGACAGCTACGAGCAGTACTTC. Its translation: CASTRDSYEQYF.

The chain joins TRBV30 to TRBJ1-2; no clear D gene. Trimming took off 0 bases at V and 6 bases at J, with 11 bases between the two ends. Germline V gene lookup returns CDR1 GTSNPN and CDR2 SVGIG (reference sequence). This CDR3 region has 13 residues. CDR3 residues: CAWSVLLGDGYTF. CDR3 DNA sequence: TGTGCCTGGAGTGTCCTCCTCGGGGATGGCTACACCTTC.

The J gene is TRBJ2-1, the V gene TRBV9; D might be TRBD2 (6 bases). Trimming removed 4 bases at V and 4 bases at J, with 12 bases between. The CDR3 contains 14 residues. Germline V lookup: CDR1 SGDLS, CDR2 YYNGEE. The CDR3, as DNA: TGTGCCAGCAGCAGGAGGGAACTATACAATGAGCAGTTCTTC. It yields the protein CASSRRELYNEQFF.

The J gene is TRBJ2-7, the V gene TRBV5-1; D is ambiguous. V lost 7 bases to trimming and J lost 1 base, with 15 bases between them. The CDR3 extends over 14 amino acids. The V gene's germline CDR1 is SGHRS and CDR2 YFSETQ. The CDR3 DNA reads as TGCGCCAGCGGAGACCCCTCTGGGTCCTACGAGCAGTACTTC. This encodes CASGDPSGSYEQYF.

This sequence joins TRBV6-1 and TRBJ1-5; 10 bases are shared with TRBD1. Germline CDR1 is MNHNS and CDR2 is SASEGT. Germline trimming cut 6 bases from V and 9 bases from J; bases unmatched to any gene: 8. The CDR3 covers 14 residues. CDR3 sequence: CASRTGTGVSPQHF. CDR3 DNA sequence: TGTGCCAGCAGAACCGGGACAGGGGTGTCGCCCCAGCATTTT.

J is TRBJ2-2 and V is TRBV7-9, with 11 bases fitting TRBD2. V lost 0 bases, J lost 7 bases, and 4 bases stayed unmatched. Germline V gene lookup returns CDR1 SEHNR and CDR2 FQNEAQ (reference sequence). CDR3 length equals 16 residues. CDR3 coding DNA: TGTGCCAGCAGCTTAGCGCTGGGACTAGCGGTCGGGGAGCTGTTTTTT. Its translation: CASSLALGLAVGELFF.

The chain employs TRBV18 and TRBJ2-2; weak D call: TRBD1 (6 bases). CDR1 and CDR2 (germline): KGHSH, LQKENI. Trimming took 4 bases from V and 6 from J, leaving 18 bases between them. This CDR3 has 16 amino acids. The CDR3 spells CASSLLPTGLAGELFF. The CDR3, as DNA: TGTGCCAGCTCACTCCTCCCGACAGGTCTTGCCGGGGAGCTGTTTTTT.

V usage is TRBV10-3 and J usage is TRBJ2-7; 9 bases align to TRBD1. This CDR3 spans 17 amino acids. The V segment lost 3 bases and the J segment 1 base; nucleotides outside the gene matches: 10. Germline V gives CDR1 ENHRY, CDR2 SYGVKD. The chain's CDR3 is CAISEEGQGYNSYEQYF. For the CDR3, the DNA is TGTGCCATCAGTGAAGAGGGACAGGGTTATAATTCCTACGAGCAGTACTTC.

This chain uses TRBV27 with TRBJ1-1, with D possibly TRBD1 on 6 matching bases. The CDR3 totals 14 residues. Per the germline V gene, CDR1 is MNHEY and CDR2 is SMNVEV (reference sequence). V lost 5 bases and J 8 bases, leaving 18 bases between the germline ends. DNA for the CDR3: TGTGCCAGCAGTCCAAGGGTCGGTGGGGGCGAAGCTTTCTTT. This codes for CASSPRVGGGEAFF.

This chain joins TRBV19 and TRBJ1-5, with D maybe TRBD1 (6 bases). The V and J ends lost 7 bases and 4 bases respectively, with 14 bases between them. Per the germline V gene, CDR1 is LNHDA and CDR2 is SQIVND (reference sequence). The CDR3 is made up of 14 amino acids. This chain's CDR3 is CASTTDRFNQPQHF. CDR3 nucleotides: TGTGCCAGTACCACCGACAGGTTTAATCAGCCCCAGCATTTT.